This T cell receptor (beta chain) was sequenced for a study of T cells expressing NK-cell markers. Study context: Obtained from sorted CD3+CD56+NKG2C+, CD3+CD56+NKG2C- and CD3+CD56-NKG2C+ T cells were the TCR beta repertoires. Seven donors tested HCMV-seropositive and one tested seronegative among the eight sequenced. Study observations and caveats: In roughly 6 donors, dominant CD3+CD56+NKG2C+ clones formed about 1.0-7.5% of CD8+ cells.

The authors generated TCR beta cDNA through 5'RACE template switching with UMIs. TCRdb re-called the 5' RACE reads and shows each CDR3 protein once, DNA omitted. The table gives around 550,000 distinct CDR3 sequences; the top ten clones make up roughly 3.4% of it. A remark on this clonotype: Its antigen remains unknown.

This CDR3 has 17 amino acids. Per the germline V gene, CDR1 is SGHVS and CDR2 is FNYEAQ. The TCR sequence derives from a man between 18 and 35 years old in good health. Sequencing input: blood T cells: a sorted CD56 or NKG2C T cell subset, CD4+ or CD8+ T cells, or bulk PBMC T cells (not recorded which). The chain recombines TRBV7-6 with TRBJ2-5; TCRdb indicates TRBD1, and absent DNA this call remains unverified. This CDR3 reads CASSSIDPPRGRETQYF.